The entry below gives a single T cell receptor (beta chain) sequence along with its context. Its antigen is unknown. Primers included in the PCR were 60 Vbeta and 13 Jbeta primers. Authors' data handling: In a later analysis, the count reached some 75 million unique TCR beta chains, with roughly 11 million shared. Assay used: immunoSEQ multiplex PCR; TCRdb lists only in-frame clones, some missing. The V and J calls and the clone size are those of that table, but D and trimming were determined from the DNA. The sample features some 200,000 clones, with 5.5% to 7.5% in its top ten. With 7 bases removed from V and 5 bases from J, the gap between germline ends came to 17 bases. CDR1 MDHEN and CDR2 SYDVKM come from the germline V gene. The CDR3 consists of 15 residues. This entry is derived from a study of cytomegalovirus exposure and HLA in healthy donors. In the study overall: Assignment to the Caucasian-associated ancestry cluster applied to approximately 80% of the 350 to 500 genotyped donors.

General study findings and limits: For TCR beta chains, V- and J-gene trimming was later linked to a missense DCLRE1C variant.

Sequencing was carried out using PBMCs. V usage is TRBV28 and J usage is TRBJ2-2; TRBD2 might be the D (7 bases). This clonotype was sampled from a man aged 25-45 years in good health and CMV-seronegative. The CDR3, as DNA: TGTGCCAGCAACTCTGGGGGGGCGGAAACCGGGGAGCTGTTTTTT. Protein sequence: CASNSGGAETGELFF.